This T cell receptor (beta chain) is from a study of blood T cell repertoires in COVID-19. Study context: The United States, Italy and Spain supplied acute and convalescent COVID-19 samples.

As processed by the authors: The assay estimated nucleated cells by amplifying reference gene primers. Profiled with immunoSEQ multiplex PCR; TCRdb holds only in-frame clones, not every one. That table is the source of V, J and clone size, and D and trimming were worked out from the DNA. The profile shows fewer than 250,000 clones, around 83% of them singletons. V lost 4 bases, J lost 6 bases, and 12 bases stayed unmatched. Germline V gene sequence: CDR1 SGHRS, CDR2 YFSETQ. The CDR3 consists of 16 residues. The source material was peripheral blood. This rearrangement joins TRBV5-1 to TRBJ2-3; 9 bases line up with TRBD1. This clonotype was obtained from a woman aged 45-65 years with acute or convalescent COVID-19. The CDR3 is CASSPGTGQFQDTQYF. In nucleotides, the CDR3 is TGCGCCAGCAGCCCCGGGACAGGGCAATTTCAGGATACGCAGTATTTT.